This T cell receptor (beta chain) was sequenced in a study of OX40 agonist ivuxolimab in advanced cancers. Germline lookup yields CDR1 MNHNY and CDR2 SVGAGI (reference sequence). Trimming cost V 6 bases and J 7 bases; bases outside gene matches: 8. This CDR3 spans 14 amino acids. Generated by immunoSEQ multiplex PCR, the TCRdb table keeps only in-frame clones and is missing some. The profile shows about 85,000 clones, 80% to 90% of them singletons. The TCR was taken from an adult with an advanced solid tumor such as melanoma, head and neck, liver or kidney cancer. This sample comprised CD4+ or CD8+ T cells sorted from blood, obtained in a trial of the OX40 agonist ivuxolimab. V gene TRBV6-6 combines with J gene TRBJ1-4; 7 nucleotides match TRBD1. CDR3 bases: TGTGCCAGCAGCCCGACAGGGATCGGTGAAAAACTGTTTTTT. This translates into CASSPTGIGEKLFF.